The clone carrying this T cell receptor (beta chain) turned up a few times. Its antigen is undetermined. The ViraFEST assay expanded antigen-specific CD4+ T cells with viral peptide pools before sequencing. Investigators separated out CD4+ T cells once more than nine days of culture had passed. Each participant was given two doses of one vaccine (BNT162b2 or mRNA-1273). Every well housed roughly 2.1 million PBMC, which grew in culture alongside 9 to 10 IU/ml IL-2 and around 9.4 ug/ml peptides. TCRdb's table, derived via immunoSEQ multiplex PCR, lists solely in-frame clones and lacks some. The repertoire holds about 28,000 clones, with more than 60% as singletons. This sample was included in a study of vaccination effects on CD4 cells after COVID-19. In the study overall: Following the second dose by a median of 72 days, the post-vaccine samples were obtained.

General study points: After vaccination, at late timepoints, clones induced by infection and by vaccine contracted markedly.

Material: CD4+ T cells from PBMCs cultured with HCoV-NL63 spike peptides, obtained after COVID-19 vaccination. The receptor was isolated from a human donor who received a COVID-19 vaccine.

The DNA of the CDR3 is TGTGCCAGCAGTGAACTGGGGACAGGGGAGACCCAGTACTTC. Its protein is CASSELGTGETQYF. J is TRBJ2-5 and V is TRBV6-1; 9 bases are shared with TRBD1. Looked up from germline, CDR1 is MNHNS and CDR2 is SASEGT. This CDR3 is 14 amino acids long. Trimming took 2 bases from V and 5 from J; bases not matched to a gene: 3.